This TCR beta chain stems from a study of T-cell reconstitution after alpha-beta-depleted transplantation in children. With 0 bases removed from V and 4 bases from J, the gap between germline ends came to 13 bases. The germline gives CDR1 SGHKS, CDR2 YYEKEE (reference sequence). The CDR3 has 15 amino acids. Researchers prepared the TCRbeta library using unique molecular identifiers, the study reports. TCRdb re-analysed the PCR reads in MiXCR, keeping a single row per CDR3 protein. This table has roughly 300,000 distinct CDR3 sequences, more than 9% appearing once. This clonotype was picked up a small number of times.

Specimen: PBMCs from the stem cell graft donor, collected from the stem cell graft. The rearrangement links TRBV5-5 to TRBJ1-2, with D possibly matching TRBD1 (6 bases). The clonotype originates from a human donor who donated a stem cell graft to a child with SCID. CDR3: CASSLAMGAAYGYTF. In DNA form, the CDR3 reads TGTGCCAGCAGCTTGGCCATGGGGGCAGCCTATGGCTACACCTTC.